The next 28 T cell receptor beta chains were all read from a single sample in a study of shared T cell receptors in the human thymus. Assay: immunoSEQ multiplex PCR; the TCRdb copy retains only in-frame clones and omits some. The data hold just under 550,000 clones, with more than 75% observed a single time. These data were likewise used in another study, on human thymus T cells.

Sequencing was carried out using thymocytes. Receptors were obtained from a boy under two years old with a congenital heart defect.

The V gene is TRBV4-2, the J gene TRBJ2-7, with 7 bases fitting TRBD1. The CDR3 spans 17 residues. Trimming cost V 2 bases and J 5 bases; bases outside gene matches: 15. Looked up from germline, CDR1 is LGHNA and CDR2 is YNFKEQ. The CDR3 reads CASSQPQTGQFMDEQYF. In DNA form, the CDR3 reads TGTGCCAGCAGCCAACCTCAGACAGGGCAATTCATGGACGAGCAGTACTTC.

The CDR3 bases are TGTGCCAGCAGCAGGTGGGCTAGCGGGAGGACCACAGATACGCAGTATTTT. It is translated as CASSRWASGRTTDTQYF. The chain carries TRBV5-4 and TRBJ2-3, with TRBD2 identical over 11 bases. The V segment lost 4 bases and the J segment 2 bases; nucleotides outside the gene matches: 9. The CDR3 contains 17 residues. Germline CDR1 and CDR2: SGHNT and YYREEE (reference sequence).

V usage is TRBV30 and J usage is TRBJ1-6; D gene ambiguous. The CDR3 sequence is 12 residues long. Deletions cut 7 bases from V and 0 bases from J, with 4 bases between. CDR1 and CDR2 from the germline V gene are GTSNPN and SVGIG (reference sequence). The CDR3 protein is CASSSYNSPLHF. CDR3 nucleotides: TGTGCCTCTAGCTCCTATAATTCACCCCTCCACTTT.

The V and J genes are TRBV27 and TRBJ1-3; D is perhaps TRBD1 (5 bases). The CDR3 has 14 amino acids. Germline V gene lookup returns CDR1 MNHEY and CDR2 SMNVEV (reference sequence). V was trimmed by 6 bases and J by 0 bases, leaving 9 bases between them. The chain's CDR3 is CASREGLSGNTIYF. Here the CDR3 DNA reads TGTGCCAGCAGGGAGGGACTCTCTGGAAACACCATATATTTT.

V and J are TRBV27 and TRBJ2-1, with D tentatively TRBD1 (6 bases). The CDR3 runs 15 residues. Germline CDR1 MNHEY, CDR2 SMNVEV (reference sequence). V was shortened by 5 bases and J by 6 bases, with 17 bases between the two germline ends. CDR3 sequence reads: CASSPGSFRGNEQFF. CDR3 sequence (DNA): TGTGCCAGCAGTCCGGGCTCCTTCAGGGGCAATGAGCAGTTCTTC.

V and J are TRBV4-2 and TRBJ1-3; 7 bases map to TRBD1. V trimming: 1 base; J trimming: 4 bases; junction bases outside the gene matches: 7. The CDR3 runs to 16 residues. The germline gives CDR1 LGHNA, CDR2 YNFKEQ. The CDR3 nucleotides read TGTGCCAGCAGCCAAGTACAGGGGCCGGGGGGAAACACCATATATTTT. As protein: CASSQVQGPGGNTIYF.

This chain links TRBV30 with TRBJ2-7; 8 positions match TRBD1. CDR3 length equals 11 residues. With V trimmed by 5 bases and J by 6 bases, 3 bases remained unmatched. Germline CDR1 is GTSNPN and CDR2 is SVGIG (reference sequence). The DNA for the CDR3 is TGTGCCTGGGCGGACAGGGCCGAGCAGTACTTC. Translation gives CAWADRAEQYF.

In this sample, this clone turned up once. The V and J genes are TRBV29-1 and TRBJ2-3; 7 bases line up with TRBD2. Germline V CDR1 and CDR2: SQVTM, ANQGSEA. The CDR3 consists of 14 residues. J lost 5 bases, V lost 0 bases, and 5 bases had no gene match. The chain's CDR3 is CSVEEGGVGDTQYF. CDR3 DNA: TGCAGCGTTGAAGAGGGAGGGGTGGGAGATACGCAGTATTTT.

This chain uses TRBV28 with TRBJ2-4, with D possibly being TRBD1 (6 bases). Germline CDR1 MDHEN, CDR2 SYDVKM. Trimming pared 1 base from V and 0 bases from J, leaving 19 bases between. The CDR3 sequence is 19 residues long. CDR3 amino acids: CASSLFEIRQGLAKNIQYF. CDR3 DNA sequence: TGTGCCAGCAGTTTATTTGAAATTCGTCAGGGGCTAGCCAAAAACATTCAGTACTTC. The whole variable domain, remainder taken from reference TRBV28 and TRBJ2-4, is DVKVTQSSRYLVKRTGEKVFLECVQDMDHENMFWYRQDPGLGLRLIYFSYDVKMKEKGDIPEGYSVSREKKERFSLILESASTNQTSMYLCASSLFEIRQGLAKNIQYFGAGTRLSVL.

The chain links TRBV20-1 to TRBJ1-2; D gene ambiguous. Germline CDR1 reads DFQATT; CDR2 reads SNEGSKA (reference sequence). The CDR3 extends over 11 amino acids. V was cut by 3 bases and J by 2 bases, with 4 bases left in between. CDR3 nucleotides: TGCAGTGCTAGGACAAACTATGGCTACACCTTC. This encodes CSARTNYGYTF.

With regard to this clone: Other DNA sequences within the sample encode an identical CDR3. The chain has TRBV30 and TRBJ2-1, with TRBD2 as a possible D gene (6 bases). The V end was cut by 6 bases, the J end by 4 bases, with 13 bases between. The germline CDR1 and CDR2 sequences are GTSNPN and SVGIG (reference sequence). CDR3 length: 13 residues. In DNA, the CDR3 is TGTGCCTGCCCCTTGGCGGGGTACAATGAGCAGTTCTTC. Its translation: CACPLAGYNEQFF. Full variable domain (remainder filled in from reference TRBV30 and TRBJ2-1): SQTIHQWPATLVQPVGSPLSLECTVEGTSNPNLYWYRQAAGRGLQLLFYSVGIGQISSEVPQNLSASRPQDRQFILSSKKLLLSDSGFYLCACPLAGYNEQFFGPGTRLTVL.

The chain carries TRBV27 and TRBJ2-7; TRBD1 might be the D (6 bases). The V and J ends lost 4 bases and 3 bases respectively, with 13 bases between them. There are 14 residues in the CDR3. Per the germline V gene, CDR1 is MNHEY and CDR2 is SMNVEV (reference sequence). The CDR3 loop reads CASSSPGQDYEQYF. Written as DNA, the CDR3 is TGTGCCAGCAGTTCGCCGGGACAAGACTACGAGCAGTACTTC.

This clone appeared a few times. The chain is built from TRBV28 and TRBJ2-7; 9 positions match TRBD2. This CDR3 spans 17 amino acids. The ends lost 2 bases at V and 2 bases at J; junction bases unmatched: 10. The germline CDR1 and CDR2 sequences are MDHEN and SYDVKM. Here the CDR3 reads CASSLLRVSGRPYEQYF. CDR3 bases: TGTGCCAGCAGTTTACTGCGGGTTAGCGGGAGACCCTACGAGCAGTACTTC.

V is TRBV4-1 and J is TRBJ1-5, with D uncertain. Trimming took off 0 bases at V and 8 bases at J, with 11 bases between the two ends. The CDR3 is made up of 14 amino acids. Looked up from germline, CDR1 is MGHRA and CDR2 is YSYEKL. CDR3 amino acids: CASSQEGRGKPQHF. For the CDR3, the DNA is TGCGCCAGCAGCCAAGAGGGCCGGGGTAAGCCCCAGCATTTT.

V usage is TRBV14 and J usage is TRBJ2-2, with 14 nucleotides matching TRBD2. V was clipped by 4 bases and J by 2 bases; unmatched bases: 6. The CDR3 is made up of 18 amino acids. Germline V gene lookup returns CDR1 SGHDN and CDR2 FVKESK. The CDR3 protein is CASSPWTSGRINTGELFF. The DNA of the CDR3 is TGTGCCAGCAGCCCATGGACTAGCGGGAGGATCAACACCGGGGAGCTGTTTTTT.

The chain couples TRBV12-1 to TRBJ2-7; the D call of TRBD2 is as the table states it, not checked on the DNA. TRBV12-1 is classified as a pseudogene. This CDR3 region has 15 residues. CDR3 nucleotides: TGTGCCAGCAGCTCCCCCCGGGAGCACTCCTACGAGCAGTACTTC. It translates to CASSSPREHSYEQYF.

The chain links TRBV7-2 to TRBJ2-3; possible D gene TRBD2, 5 bases. CDR3 length equals 12 residues. The germline CDR1 and CDR2 sequences are SGHTA and FQGNSA. Trimming took off 5 bases at V and 5 bases at J, with 8 bases between the two ends. The CDR3 spells CASSQLVDTQYF. As DNA, the CDR3 is TGTGCCAGCAGCCAACTAGTAGATACGCAGTATTTT.

The chain joins TRBV19 to TRBJ2-3, with 8 bases identical to TRBD2. Germline loops: CDR1 LNHDA, CDR2 SQIVND (reference sequence). After removal of 3 bases from V and 4 bases from J, the junction contained 3 bases not matched to a gene. The length of the CDR3 is 14 residues. CDR3 in amino acids: CASSIVGRADTQYF. CDR3 sequence (DNA): TGTGCCAGTAGTATCGTCGGGAGGGCAGATACGCAGTATTTT.

This chain connects TRBV10-2 to TRBJ1-1; 10 bases fit TRBD1. V shed 5 bases and J 0 bases; nucleotides not matched to a gene: 9. This CDR3 spans 17 amino acids. From germline, CDR1 is WSHSY and CDR2 SAAADI. CDR3 sequence (DNA): TGCGCCAGCAGTTCCCGGGACAGGGGTTTTCTGAACACTGAAGCTTTCTTT. Translation gives CASSSRDRGFLNTEAFF.

This chain connects TRBV7-2 to TRBJ2-7, with TRBD2 as a possible D gene (5 bases). The CDR3 is 15 residues long. CDR1 is SGHTA, CDR2 FQGNSA, per germline. Trimming took off 3 bases at V and 3 bases at J, with 15 bases between the two ends. For the CDR3, the DNA is TGTGCCAGCAGCTTCTCAACTAGTTCCTTCTACGAGCAGTACTTC. Protein: CASSFSTSSFYEQYF. The whole variable domain, filled in from reference TRBV7-2 and TRBJ2-7, reads GAGVSQSPSNKVTEKGKDVELRCDPISGHTALYWYRQSLGQGLEFLIYFQGNSAPDKSGLPSDRFSAERTGGSVSTLTIQRTQQEDSAVYLCASSFSTSSFYEQYFGPGTRLTVT.

This clone has just a few counts. CDR3 residues: CASSLDRAPGELFF. The DNA for the CDR3 is TGTGCCAGCAGCTTGGACAGGGCTCCCGGGGAGCTGTTTTTT. The chain joins TRBV5-8 to TRBJ2-2; possibly TRBD1 for D (6 bases). Trimming pared 0 bases from V and 6 bases from J, leaving 9 bases between. CDR1 is SGHTS, CDR2 YDEGEE, per germline. The CDR3 is 14 residues long. The whole variable domain, remainder taken from reference TRBV5-8 and TRBJ2-2, is EAGVTQSPTHLIKTRGQQATLRCSPISGHTSVYWYQQALGLGLQFLLWYDEGEERNRGNFPPRFSGRQFPNYSSELNVNALELEDSALYLCASSLDRAPGELFFGEGSRLTVL.

The V and J genes are TRBV4-1 and TRBJ2-1, with D possibly TRBD1 on 5 matching bases. This CDR3 is 18 amino acids long. Trimming removed 0 bases at V and 0 bases at J, with 15 bases between. CDR1 is MGHRA, CDR2 YSYEKL, per germline. The CDR3 spells CASSQDRGPASSYNEQFF. In DNA, the CDR3 is TGCGCCAGCAGCCAAGATAGGGGCCCAGCGAGCTCCTACAATGAGCAGTTCTTC.

This chain links TRBV5-4 with TRBJ2-5, with 9 bases identical to TRBD1. CDR3 length: 14 residues. Looked up from germline, CDR1 is SGHNT and CDR2 is YYREEE (reference sequence). Trimming at V came to 5 bases and at J to 5 bases, leaving 7 bases not matched to a gene. Here the CDR3 DNA reads TGTGCCAGCAGTCCGGGACAGGGATGGGAGACCCAGTACTTC. Its protein is CASSPGQGWETQYF.

This chain joins TRBV27 and TRBJ2-4; 8 positions match TRBD2. Germline-derived CDR1 and CDR2 are MNHEY and SMNVEV (reference sequence). V gave up 10 bases and J gave up 6 bases; unmatched junction bases: 14. CDR3 length equals 15 residues. In nucleotides, the CDR3 is TGTGCCACCCTTACGGGCGGGGGGCCGGGAAACATTCAGTACTTC. Translation gives CATLTGGGPGNIQYF.

The chain links TRBV4-2 to TRBJ2-1, with 9 bases that match TRBD2. The V segment lost 4 bases and the J segment 4 bases; nucleotides outside the gene matches: 11. CDR1 is LGHNA and CDR2 is YNFKEQ in the germline V gene. The CDR3 runs 17 residues. The CDR3 nucleotides are TGTGCCAGCAGCCCCCTGCCGGGGACTAGCAGTTACAATGAGCAGTTCTTC. Translation: CASSPLPGTSSYNEQFF.

The chain employs TRBV7-2 and TRBJ1-1; TRBD1 might be the D (6 bases). Germline CDR1 and CDR2: SGHTA and FQGNSA. This CDR3 has 16 residues. V shed 0 bases and J shed 8 bases, with 19 bases lying between them. CDR3 amino acids: CASSLARRTVHREAFF. In DNA form, the CDR3 reads TGTGCCAGCAGCTTAGCCCGGCGGACAGTACACAGAGAAGCTTTCTTT.

This chain uses TRBV27 with TRBJ2-5; tentative D call: TRBD1 (6 bases). Germline loops: CDR1 MNHEY, CDR2 SMNVEV (reference sequence). The CDR3 has 13 residues. The ends were cut back, 4 bases at V and 6 bases at J, with 12 bases in the middle. This CDR3 is CASSSEQGQTQYF. Here the CDR3 DNA reads TGTGCCAGCAGTTCGGAACAGGGCCAGACCCAGTACTTC.

This chain joins TRBV29-1 and TRBJ1-2; 8 positions match TRBD1. Germline values: CDR1 SQVTM, CDR2 ANQGSEA. V was pared by 7 bases and J by 6 bases, with 7 bases of the junction left unmatched. The CDR3 runs to 12 residues. CDR3 sequence: CSDRTGLNGYTF. The CDR3 nucleotides read TGCAGCGATCGGACAGGGCTGAATGGCTACACCTTC.